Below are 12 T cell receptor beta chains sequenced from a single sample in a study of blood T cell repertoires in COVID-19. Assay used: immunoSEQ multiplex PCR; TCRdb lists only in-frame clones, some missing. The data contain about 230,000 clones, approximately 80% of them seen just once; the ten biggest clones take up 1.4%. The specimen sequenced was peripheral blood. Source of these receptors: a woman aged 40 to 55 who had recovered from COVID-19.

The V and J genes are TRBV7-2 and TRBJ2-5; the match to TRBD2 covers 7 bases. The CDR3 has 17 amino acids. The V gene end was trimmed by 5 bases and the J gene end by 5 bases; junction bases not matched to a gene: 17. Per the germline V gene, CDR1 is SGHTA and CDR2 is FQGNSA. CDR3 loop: CASSRAVRASGAETQYF. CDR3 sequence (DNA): TGTGCCAGCAGCCGTGCGGTACGGGCGAGCGGGGCGGAGACCCAGTACTTC.

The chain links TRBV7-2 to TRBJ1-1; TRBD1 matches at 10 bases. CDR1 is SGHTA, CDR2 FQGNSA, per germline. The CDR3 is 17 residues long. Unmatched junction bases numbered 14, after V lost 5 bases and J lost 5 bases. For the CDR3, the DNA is TGTGCCAGCAGCCTGTTACCGGGACAGGGGAGCCGGACTGAAGCTTTCTTT. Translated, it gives CASSLLPGQGSRTEAFF.

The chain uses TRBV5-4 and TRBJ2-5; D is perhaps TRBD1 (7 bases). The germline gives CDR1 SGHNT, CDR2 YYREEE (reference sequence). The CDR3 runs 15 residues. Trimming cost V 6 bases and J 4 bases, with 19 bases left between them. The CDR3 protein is CASTPQGGLAETQYF. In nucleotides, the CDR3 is TGTGCCAGCACCCCCCAGGGGGGTCTGGCAGAGACCCAGTACTTC.

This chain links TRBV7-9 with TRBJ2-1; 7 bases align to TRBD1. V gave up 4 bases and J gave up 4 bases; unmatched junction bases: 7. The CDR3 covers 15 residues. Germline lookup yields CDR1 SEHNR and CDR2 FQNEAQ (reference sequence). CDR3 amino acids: CASSSLSGQYNEQFF. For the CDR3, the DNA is TGTGCCAGCAGCTCCCTTTCGGGACAGTACAATGAGCAGTTCTTC.

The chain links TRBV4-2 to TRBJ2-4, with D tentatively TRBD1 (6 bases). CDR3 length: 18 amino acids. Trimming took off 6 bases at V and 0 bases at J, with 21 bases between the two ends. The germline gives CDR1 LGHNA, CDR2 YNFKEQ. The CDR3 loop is CASSQRPGADLAKNIQYF. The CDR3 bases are TGTGCCAGCAGTCAAAGGCCAGGGGCGGATTTAGCCAAAAACATTCAGTACTTC.

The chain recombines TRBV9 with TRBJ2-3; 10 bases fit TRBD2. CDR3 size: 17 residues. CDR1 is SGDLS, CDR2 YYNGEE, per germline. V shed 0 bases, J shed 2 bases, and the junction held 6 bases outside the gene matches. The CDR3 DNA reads TGTGCCAGCAGCGTAGAAGCTAGCGGGGGCCTCACAGATACGCAGTATTTT. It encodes CASSVEASGGLTDTQYF.

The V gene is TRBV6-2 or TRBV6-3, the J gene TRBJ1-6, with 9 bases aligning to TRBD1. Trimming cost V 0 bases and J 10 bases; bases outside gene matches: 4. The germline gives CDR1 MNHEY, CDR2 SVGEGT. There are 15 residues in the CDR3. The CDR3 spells CASSYSTGGISPLHF. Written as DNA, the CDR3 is TGTGCCAGCAGTTACTCGACAGGGGGTATCTCACCCCTCCACTTT.

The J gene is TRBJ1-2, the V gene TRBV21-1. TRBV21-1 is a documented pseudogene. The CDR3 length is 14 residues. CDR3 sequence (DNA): TGTGCCACCACAGAATACCGGGGTAACTATGGCTACACCTTC. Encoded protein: CATTEYRGNYGYTF.

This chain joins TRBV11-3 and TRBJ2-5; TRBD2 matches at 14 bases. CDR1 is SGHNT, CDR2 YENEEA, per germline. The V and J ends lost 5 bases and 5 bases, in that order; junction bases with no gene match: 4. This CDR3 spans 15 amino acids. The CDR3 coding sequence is TGTGCCAGCAGCCGAGGGACTAGCGGGGGTGAGACCCAGTACTTC. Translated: CASSRGTSGGETQYF.

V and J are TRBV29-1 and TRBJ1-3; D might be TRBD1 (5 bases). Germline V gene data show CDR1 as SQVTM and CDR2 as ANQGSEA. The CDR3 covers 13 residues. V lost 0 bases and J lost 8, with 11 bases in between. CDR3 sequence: CSVEEGSGDTIYF. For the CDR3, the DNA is TGCAGCGTTGAAGAGGGTTCGGGGGACACCATATATTTT.

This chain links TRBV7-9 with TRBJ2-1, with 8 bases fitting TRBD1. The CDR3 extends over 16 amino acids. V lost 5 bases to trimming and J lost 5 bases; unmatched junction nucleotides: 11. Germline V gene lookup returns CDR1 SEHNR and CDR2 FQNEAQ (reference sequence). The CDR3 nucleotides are TGTGCCAGCAGCCATCAGCAGGGGGCTCTCGACAATGAGCAGTTCTTC. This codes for CASSHQQGALDNEQFF.

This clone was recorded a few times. CDR3 nucleotide sequence: TGTGCCAGCAGCCTTGACACCTACACCGGGGAGCTGTTTTTT. This sequence encodes CASSLDTYTGELFF. The rearrangement uses TRBV7-2 and TRBJ2-2; unclear D gene. The CDR3 loop spans 14 amino acids. Trimming took off 5 bases at V and 3 bases at J, with 10 bases between the two ends. Germline V gives CDR1 SGHTA, CDR2 FQGNSA.